What follows are 30 T cell receptor beta chains derived from one specimen sequenced in a study of cytomegalovirus exposure and HLA in healthy donors. PCR primers comprised 60 Vbeta and 13 Jbeta primers. TCRdb keeps only in-frame clones here, not all; method: immunoSEQ multiplex PCR. Here the sample spans some 130,000 clones, 80% being singletons. Material: PBMCs. All receptors come from a woman between 40 and 50 years old in good health and CMV-seronegative.

This chain joins TRBV27 and TRBJ2-5; no definite D call. Trimming took off 2 bases at V and 0 bases at J, with 4 bases between the two ends. The CDR3 loop spans 13 amino acids. From germline, CDR1 is MNHEY and CDR2 SMNVEV (reference sequence). CDR3 DNA: TGTGCCAGCAGTTTAGACTACCAAGAGACCCAGTACTTC. Protein sequence: CASSLDYQETQYF.

The gene calls are TRBV29-1 and TRBJ2-2; 13 bases match TRBD2. Germline loops: CDR1 SQVTM, CDR2 ANQGSEA. This CDR3 spans 14 amino acids. Trimming took 5 bases from V and 8 from J; bases not matched to a gene: 5. This CDR3 reads CSVTSGRVWGELFF. In DNA form, the CDR3 reads TGCAGCGTTACTAGCGGGAGGGTCTGGGGGGAGCTGTTTTTT.

The chain combines TRBV19 with TRBJ2-2; D may be TRBD2 (5 bases). Trimming cost V 4 bases and J 3 bases, with 15 bases left between them. The germline V gene has CDR1 LNHDA and CDR2 SQIVND (reference sequence). The CDR3 runs 16 residues. The CDR3, as DNA: TGTGCCAGTAGTAGAATACTAGGATTAGACACCGGGGAGCTGTTTTTT. Amino acid sequence: CASSRILGLDTGELFF.

Only a few counts were recorded for this clone. The chain combines TRBV6-5 with TRBJ1-2; tentative D call: TRBD1 (6 bases). The germline gives CDR1 MNHEY, CDR2 SVGAGI. Trimming stripped 0 bases from V and 4 bases from J, with 12 bases between. The CDR3 is 15 residues long. CDR3 in amino acids: CASSYSSQGSYGYTF. The DNA of the CDR3 is TGTGCCAGCAGTTACTCTTCCCAGGGGAGCTATGGCTACACCTTC.

The chain uses TRBV5-4 and TRBJ2-2, with a weak D call TRBD1 (5 bases). The CDR3 sequence is 15 residues long. The germline V and J ends were trimmed by 2 bases and 9 bases, with 17 bases remaining between them. Looked up from germline, CDR1 is SGHNT and CDR2 is YYREEE (reference sequence). CDR3 sequence (DNA): TGTGCCAGCAGCTTCGATGGCAGGGATGTGCGGGAGCTGTTTTTT. Its protein is CASSFDGRDVRELFF.

The chain links TRBV5-1 to TRBJ2-7; tentatively, D is TRBD1 (5 bases). The germline gives CDR1 SGHRS, CDR2 YFSETQ. The CDR3 consists of 14 residues. V was pared by 3 bases and J by 0 bases, with 10 bases between. CDR3 amino acids: CASSSSGHSYEQYF. The CDR3 region has the DNA TGCGCCAGCAGCTCTTCAGGGCACTCCTACGAGCAGTACTTC.

The genes are TRBV27 and TRBJ2-7; the D gene is possibly TRBD2 (5 bases). The V gene lost 8 bases and the J gene lost 4 bases, with 15 bases spanning the gap. The CDR3 runs 13 residues. The germline gives CDR1 MNHEY, CDR2 SMNVEV (reference sequence). The CDR3 DNA sequence: TGTGCCAGCGGACGGAGTGGACTTTACGAGCAGTACTTC. As protein: CASGRSGLYEQYF.

This clone was seen a single time. The chain recombines TRBV7-9 with TRBJ2-5, with D unresolved. This CDR3 comprises 11 residues. Trimming stripped 5 bases from V and 5 bases from J, with 6 bases between. Per the germline V gene, CDR1 is SEHNR and CDR2 is FQNEAQ (reference sequence). CDR3 residues: CASSPLETQYF. The CDR3 DNA follows: TGTGCCAGCAGCCCCCTGGAGACCCAGTACTTC.

This rearrangement joins TRBV7-9 to TRBJ1-3; 7 positions agree with TRBD1. This CDR3 region has 17 residues. The germline gives CDR1 SEHNR, CDR2 FQNEAQ (reference sequence). Losses at the gene ends were 5 bases for V and 0 bases for J; bases not matched to a gene: 10. The CDR3 DNA reads TGTGCCAGCAGCCCCCCTCCCGGGGACAGCTCTGGAAACACCATATATTTT. It yields the protein CASSPPPGDSSGNTIYF.

The rearrangement links TRBV4-1 to TRBJ2-7; 9 bases are shared with TRBD2. The CDR3 totals 16 residues. In germline, CDR1 is MGHRA, CDR2 YSYEKL. Trimming removed 0 bases from V and 2 bases from J; junction bases left unmatched: 5. The CDR3 loop reads CASSQDGSGRTYEQYF. CDR3 DNA: TGCGCCAGCAGCCAAGATGGGAGCGGGAGGACCTACGAGCAGTACTTC.

This chain uses TRBV27 with TRBJ1-1; D is undetermined. In germline, CDR1 is MNHEY, CDR2 SMNVEV (reference sequence). V lost 5 bases and J lost 3, with 22 bases in between. The CDR3 has 17 amino acids. CDR3 DNA: TGTGCCAGCAGTAGAATGGGTAGTGCGGGGAAGGACACTGAAGCTTTCTTT. Translated: CASSRMGSAGKDTEAFF.

The chain combines TRBV7-3 with TRBJ2-1, with a weak D call TRBD2 (5 bases). The germline V gene encodes CDR1 SGHTA and CDR2 FQGTGA. V lost 2 bases and J 8 bases, leaving 16 bases between the germline ends. The CDR3 length is 15 residues. CDR3: CASSLGSPEVDEQFF. DNA of the CDR3: TGTGCCAGCAGCTTAGGGAGCCCCGAAGTCGATGAGCAGTTCTTC.

This chain connects TRBV19 to TRBJ2-7; D is perhaps TRBD2 (6 bases). Trimming shortened V by 5 bases and J by 2 bases, and 16 bases separated the two germline ends. The CDR3 extends over 15 amino acids. The germline V gene has CDR1 LNHDA and CDR2 SQIVND (reference sequence). The CDR3 DNA is TGTGCCAGTAGTGACCTAGCGCTTGGCGCCTACGAGCAGTACTTC. Translating gives CASSDLALGAYEQYF.

The CDR3 sequence is CASSLPGQGTDTQYF. The DNA of the CDR3 is TGCGCCAGCAGCCTACCGGGACAGGGCACAGATACGCAGTATTTT. V and J are TRBV5-1 and TRBJ2-3; TRBD1 matches 8 bases. V lost 4 bases to trimming and J lost 1 base; unmatched junction nucleotides: 5. This CDR3 is built from 15 residues. The germline gives CDR1 SGHRS, CDR2 YFSETQ. The full variable domain, its missing parts supplied by reference TRBV5-1 and TRBJ2-3, is KAGVTQTPRYLIKTRGQQVTLSCSPISGHRSVSWYQQTPGQGLQFLFEYFSETQRNKGNFPGRFSGRQFSNSRSEMNVSTLELGDSALYLCASSLPGQGTDTQYFGPGTRLTVL.

The rearrangement uses TRBV29-1 and TRBJ1-5, with TRBD1 as a possible D gene (5 bases). The germline CDR1 and CDR2 sequences are SQVTM and ANQGSEA. The V end was cut by 5 bases, the J end by 2 bases, with 13 bases between. The CDR3 sequence is 14 residues long. CDR3 in DNA: TGCAGCGTTTGCACAGGCAGCGGCAATCAGCCCCAGCATTTT. Translating it yields CSVCTGSGNQPQHF. The full variable domain, its missing parts supplied by reference TRBV29-1 and TRBJ1-5, is SAVISQKPSRDICQRGTSLTIQCQVDSQVTMMFWYRQQPGQSLTLIATANQGSEATYESGFVIDKFPISRPNLTFSTLTVSNMSPEDSSIYLCSVCTGSGNQPQHFGDGTRLSIL.

The chain carries TRBV2 and TRBJ2-2; 7 bases are shared with TRBD1. The CDR3 totals 15 residues. Losses at the gene ends were 3 bases for V and 4 bases for J; bases not matched to a gene: 5. Germline V gene lookup returns CDR1 SNHLY and CDR2 FYNNEI. The CDR3 region is CASSDLGQLTGELFF. In nucleotides, the CDR3 is TGTGCCAGCAGTGACCTGGGACAGCTCACCGGGGAGCTGTTTTTT.

This chain connects TRBV28 to TRBJ1-2; 7 bases agree with TRBD1. V lost 3 bases, J lost 2 bases, and 6 bases stayed unmatched. CDR1 and CDR2 from the germline V gene are MDHEN and SYDVKM. The CDR3 contains 15 residues. The CDR3 DNA follows: TGTGCCAGCAGTTTGTCAGGGGGTAAAAACTATGGCTACACCTTC. The encoded protein is CASSLSGGKNYGYTF.

This chain uses TRBV4-3 with TRBJ2-1; 11 bases map to TRBD2. From germline, CDR1 is LGHNA and CDR2 YSLEER. CDR3 length: 16 residues. V lost 2 bases, J lost 4 bases, and 4 bases stayed unmatched. This CDR3 is CASSQRTSGQYNEQFF. DNA for the CDR3: TGCGCCAGCAGCCAACGGACTAGCGGGCAATACAATGAGCAGTTCTTC.

The chain combines TRBV7-9 with TRBJ1-2, with TRBD1 as a possible D gene (6 bases). The CDR3 has 13 residues. In germline, CDR1 is SEHNR, CDR2 FQNEAQ (reference sequence). V lost 3 bases, J lost 3 bases, and 8 bases lay in between. CDR3 sequence (DNA): TGTGCCAGCAGCTTTTCAGGGGACTATGGCTACACCTTC. Protein sequence: CASSFSGDYGYTF.

DNA for the CDR3: TGTGCCAGCAGCTTAACTAGCGGGAGACCCTACAATGAGCAGTTCTTC. Translation gives CASSLTSGRPYNEQFF. The rearrangement uses TRBV7-9 and TRBJ2-1, with 11 bases lining up with TRBD2. This CDR3 contains 16 residues. Germline assignment: CDR1 SEHNR and CDR2 FQNEAQ (reference sequence). V shed 2 bases, J shed 2 bases, and the junction held 2 bases outside the gene matches.

The V call is TRBV5-4, the J call TRBJ2-3; weak D call: TRBD2 (5 bases). With 0 bases removed from V and 3 bases from J, the gap between germline ends came to 8 bases. Per the germline V gene, CDR1 is SGHNT and CDR2 is YYREEE (reference sequence). The CDR3 has 14 residues. Written as DNA, the CDR3 is TGTGCCAGCAGCTTGGGATTAGCGACAGATACGCAGTATTTT. Its translation is CASSLGLATDTQYF. Variable domain in full (rest from reference TRBV5-4 and TRBJ2-3): ETGVTQSPTHLIKTRGQQVTLRCSSQSGHNTVSWYQQALGQGPQFIFQYYREEENGRGNFPPRFSGLQFPNYSSELNVNALELDDSALYLCASSLGLATDTQYFGPGTRLTVL.

The V and J genes are TRBV6-6 and TRBJ1-2; D unresolved. The germline V gene has CDR1 MNHNY and CDR2 SVGAGI (reference sequence). V was shortened by 2 bases and J by 2 bases, with 9 bases between the two germline ends. This CDR3 region has 14 residues. CDR3: CASSYDRGNYGYTF. Here the CDR3 DNA reads TGTGCCAGCAGTTACGATCGGGGAAACTATGGCTACACCTTC.

The sample holds one count of this clone. The J gene is TRBJ2-7, the V gene TRBV4-1; no reliable D call. Trimming took off 3 bases at V and 7 bases at J, with 7 bases between the two ends. CDR3 length: 11 residues. The germline V gene has CDR1 MGHRA and CDR2 YSYEKL. Written as DNA, the CDR3 is TGCGCCAGCAGCCAGGGCCGGGAGCAGTACTTC. Amino acids: CASSQGREQYF.

The CDR3 is CASSEDRYGYTF. The CDR3 nucleotides are TGTGCCAGCAGTGAGGACAGATATGGCTACACCTTC. This chain joins TRBV2 and TRBJ1-2, with D tentatively TRBD1 (6 bases). The germline gives CDR1 SNHLY, CDR2 FYNNEI. Trimming stripped 3 bases from V and 5 bases from J, with 7 bases between. The CDR3 is 12 amino acids.

Regarding this clone: Germline and junction disagree at one end, which may indicate a read error. This sequence joins TRBV6-1 and TRBJ1-1; D possibly corresponds to TRBD1 (5 bases). Germline CDR1 reads MNHNS; CDR2 reads SASEGT. The CDR3 runs 12 residues. CDR3 nucleotide sequence: TGTGCCAGCAGTGAAACCGGGACTGGAGCTTTCTTT. Its protein product is CASSETGTGAFF.

V is TRBV9 and J is TRBJ2-3; the D gene is possibly TRBD1 (6 bases). Germline CDR1 reads SGDLS; CDR2 reads YYNGEE. V lost 0 bases and J 2 bases, leaving 13 bases between the germline ends. CDR3 length: 16 residues. The CDR3 reads CASSVDAGADTDTQYF. The CDR3 DNA reads TGTGCCAGCAGCGTAGACGCAGGGGCGGACACAGATACGCAGTATTTT.

The J gene is TRBJ1-1, the V gene TRBV2; D not certain. The CDR3 extends over 13 amino acids. V lost 7 bases, J lost 2 bases, and 11 bases lay in between. Germline V lookup: CDR1 SNHLY, CDR2 FYNNEI. The CDR3 is CASTKRGNTEAFF. The CDR3 DNA is TGTGCCAGCACCAAGCGGGGAAACACTGAAGCTTTCTTT.

This chain links TRBV5-1 with TRBJ2-7; TRBD2 agrees at 9 bases. Trimming cost V 0 bases and J 3 bases; bases outside gene matches: 7. The CDR3 loop spans 16 amino acids. Germline CDR1 and CDR2: SGHRS and YFSETQ. This CDR3 reads CASSLAPSGKIYEQYF. CDR3 DNA sequence: TGCGCCAGCAGCTTGGCACCTAGCGGGAAGATCTACGAGCAGTACTTC.

The rearrangement links TRBV9 to TRBJ2-3, with D possibly being TRBD2 (6 bases). The V gene lost 0 bases and the J gene lost 2 bases, with 16 bases spanning the gap. The CDR3 spans 17 residues. In germline, CDR1 is SGDLS, CDR2 YYNGEE. The CDR3 bases are TGTGCCAGCAGCGTAGGGGGAGGACTCGGGGTCACAGATACGCAGTATTTT. Protein product: CASSVGGGLGVTDTQYF.

As for this clone: At one end, the junction sequence differs from germline, possibly due to a read error. V is TRBV4-2 and J is TRBJ2-1; 9 nucleotides match TRBD2. There are 17 residues in the CDR3. Germline-derived CDR1 and CDR2 are LGHNA and YNFKEQ. CDR3 amino acids: CANSQDLGREGPNEQFF. The CDR3, as DNA: TGTGCCAACAGCCAAGATTTAGGGCGGGAGGGCCCAAATGAGCAGTTCTTC.